This TCR beta chain was identified in a study of T-cell memory formation after mild COVID-19. Findings of the study overall: The finding that pre-infection memory included some responding clones suggested that cross-reactive memory joined.

One entry per CDR3 protein results from TCRdb running MiXCR on the 5' RACE reads. Of around 400,000 distinct CDR3 sequences listed, 20% to 30% were seen once; the top ten hold roughly 8.7%. On this clonotype: The antigen remains unidentified.

Germline V lookup: CDR1 MNHEY, CDR2 SVGAGI. The trim removed 0 bases at V and 10 bases at J, leaving 9 bases unmatched. This CDR3 spans 17 amino acids. The receptor was isolated from an adult woman who had mild COVID-19 (a few samples of this study predate the infection). Cell type and time point are not known. Source material: PBMCs or a T cell subset sorted from them (not recorded which). This chain uses TRBV6-5 with TRBJ2-1; TRBD2 aligns across 13 bases. The CDR3 region has the DNA TGTGCCAGCAGTTACTCTCGGACTAGCGGGAGCAGTGAAGAGCAGTTCTTC. Translated, it gives CASSYSRTSGSSEEQFF.